One sample yielded the 15 T cell receptor beta chains listed below, sequenced in a study of blood T cell repertoires in COVID-19. Profiling relied on immunoSEQ multiplex PCR, and the TCRdb table lists in-frame clones only, not all of them. This sample has fewer than 350,000 clones, with about 90% found just once. The specimen sequenced was peripheral blood. These receptors all come from a woman under 40 with COVID-19, enrolled during active disease.

The rearrangement links TRBV2 to TRBJ2-3; D uncertain. The V end lost 2 bases, the J end lost 3 bases, and 3 bases lay between the germline ends. The CDR3 contains 12 residues. Germline V gene sequence: CDR1 SNHLY, CDR2 FYNNEI. The CDR3 is CASSEPTDTQYF. CDR3 in DNA: TGTGCCAGCAGTGAACCAACAGATACGCAGTATTTT.

V is TRBV4-1 and J is TRBJ1-1; D possibly corresponds to TRBD1 (6 bases). The CDR3 spans 16 residues. V was pared by 1 base and J by 2 bases, with 14 bases between. The germline CDR1 and CDR2 sequences are MGHRA and YSYEKL. The CDR3 region is CASSQVFNRENTEAFF. The CDR3 DNA sequence: TGCGCCAGCAGCCAAGTGTTTAACAGGGAAAACACTGAAGCTTTCTTT.

The genes are TRBV15 and TRBJ2-3; no reliable D call. CDR1 and CDR2 from the germline V gene are LNHNV and YYDKDF (reference sequence). This CDR3 is 16 amino acids long. Deletions cut 2 bases from V and 0 bases from J, with 12 bases between. The CDR3 nucleotides read TGTGCCACCAGCAGAATGCTACCAACTAGCACAGATACGCAGTATTTT. Amino acid sequence: CATSRMLPTSTDTQYF.

V usage is TRBV6-5 and J usage is TRBJ1-2; 7 positions agree with TRBD1. CDR1 and CDR2 (germline): MNHEY, SVGAGI. CDR3 length: 14 residues. V was clipped by 4 bases and J by 8 bases; unmatched bases: 10. The DNA of the CDR3 is TGTGCCAGCAGTTCGACAGGGCCCCCGGGCGGCTACACCTTC. This gives the protein CASSSTGPPGGYTF.

The CDR3 protein is CSVRNRVGETQYF. Written as DNA, the CDR3 is TGCAGCGTCAGGAACAGGGTGGGGGAGACCCAGTACTTC. V gene TRBV29-1 combines with J gene TRBJ2-5, with a tentative D call TRBD1 (6 bases). CDR1 and CDR2 from the germline V gene are SQVTM and ANQGSEA. Trimming removed 6 bases at V and 5 bases at J, with 16 bases between. The CDR3 has 13 amino acids.

CDR3: CASSFRSAGAPYEQYF. The CDR3 DNA reads as TGTGCCAGCAGCTTCCGCTCAGCGGGGGCCCCCTACGAGCAGTACTTC. This chain links TRBV13 with TRBJ2-7; 8 bases are a match to TRBD2. Germline V gene data show CDR1 as PRHDT and CDR2 as FYEKMQ (reference sequence). V lost 3 bases, J lost 2 bases, and 9 bases stayed unmatched. This CDR3 is built from 16 residues. Full variable domain (rest looked up from reference TRBV13 and TRBJ2-7): AAGVIQSPRHLIKEKRETATLKCYPIPRHDTVYWYQQGPGQDPQFLISFYEKMQSDKGSIPDRFSAQQFSDYHSELNMSSLELGDSALYFCASSFRSAGAPYEQYFGPGTRLTVT.

The chain joins TRBV6-5 to TRBJ2-3, with 9 bases matching TRBD2. Trimming took 2 bases from V and 4 from J; bases not matched to a gene: 4. The CDR3 totals 15 residues. The germline V gene has CDR1 MNHEY and CDR2 SVGAGI. CDR3 sequence: CASSYGTSRADTQYF. The DNA for the CDR3 is TGTGCCAGCAGTTACGGGACTAGCAGGGCAGATACGCAGTATTTT.

This chain connects TRBV28 to TRBJ1-1, with TRBD1 matching 10 bases. This CDR3 is built from 17 residues. CDR1 and CDR2 from the germline V gene are MDHEN and SYDVKM. The ends lost 3 bases at V and 3 bases at J; junction bases unmatched: 10. The CDR3 sequence: CASSFMGQGPFYTEAFF. In nucleotides, the CDR3 is TGTGCCAGCAGTTTTATGGGACAGGGGCCATTTTACACTGAAGCTTTCTTT.

About this clone itself: This specimen includes other DNA sequences encoding the same CDR3. The rearrangement joins TRBV2 to TRBJ2-7; D gene ambiguous. V was cut by 6 bases and J by 0 bases, with 3 bases left in between. The CDR3 loop spans 11 amino acids. Germline V gene data show CDR1 as SNHLY and CDR2 as FYNNEI. CDR3 protein: CASSLSYEQYF. DNA for the CDR3: TGTGCCAGCAGCCTCTCCTACGAGCAGTACTTC.

The chain employs TRBV12-3 or TRBV12-4 and TRBJ1-3; no clear D. Trimming cost V 3 bases and J 7 bases, with 7 bases left between them. This CDR3 has 12 residues. CDR3 sequence (DNA): TGTGCCAGCAGTTTGGCAGCGAACACCATATATTTT. As protein: CASSLAANTIYF.

V and J are TRBV3-1 (or the pseudogene TRBV3-2) and TRBJ2-5; D is possibly TRBD2 (6 bases). V gave up 0 bases and J gave up 5 bases, with 25 bases separating them. The CDR3 totals 19 residues. Germline V gene lookup returns CDR1 LGHDT and CDR2 YNNKEL (reference sequence). The CDR3 nucleotides are TGTGCCAGCAGCCAAGATCCCCAACGGGGACTGGCGTCTGGGGAGACCCAGTACTTC. Protein: CASSQDPQRGLASGETQYF.

This chain connects TRBV6-5 to TRBJ1-2; D might be TRBD1 (6 bases). The V and J ends lost 3 bases and 6 bases respectively, with 11 bases between them. Germline assignment: CDR1 MNHEY and CDR2 SVGAGI. The CDR3 is 13 amino acids. The CDR3 region is CASSYGGGDGYTF. As DNA, the CDR3 is TGTGCCAGCAGTTATGGAGGGGGGGATGGCTACACCTTC.

The chain has TRBV9 and TRBJ2-2; 10 bases match TRBD1. Per the germline V gene, CDR1 is SGDLS and CDR2 is YYNGEE. The CDR3 is 17 residues long. Trimming at V came to 0 bases and at J to 3 bases, leaving 5 bases not matched to a gene. In nucleotides, the CDR3 is TGTGCCAGCAGCGTAGGCGGGACAGGGGTGGACACCGGGGAGCTGTTTTTT. This encodes CASSVGGTGVDTGELFF. The full variable domain, in which reference TRBV9 and TRBJ2-2 provide the parts outside the CDR3, is DSGVTQTPKHLITATGQRVTLRCSPRSGDLSVYWYQQSLDQGLQFLIQYYNGEERAKGNILERFSAQQFPDLHSELNLSSLELGDSALYFCASSVGGTGVDTGELFFGEGSRLTVL.

The rearrangement joins TRBV19 to TRBJ2-3; 8 positions agree with TRBD1. The germline CDR1 and CDR2 sequences are LNHDA and SQIVND (reference sequence). The J segment lost 2 bases and the V segment lost 3 bases, leaving 13 bases of the junction unmatched. This CDR3 contains 18 residues. CDR3 DNA sequence: TGTGCCAGTAGTATGGCAATCCGACAGGGGTGGAACACAGATACGCAGTATTTT. Translating gives CASSMAIRQGWNTDTQYF.

V and J are TRBV2 and TRBJ1-6; D is undetermined. Per the germline V gene, CDR1 is SNHLY and CDR2 is FYNNEI. The CDR3 is made up of 14 amino acids. Trimming stripped 4 bases from V and 5 bases from J, with 9 bases between. The CDR3 DNA is TGTGCCAGCAGTGTTGTTGGCCATAATTCACCCCTCCACTTT. Amino acid sequence: CASSVVGHNSPLHF.